The 22 T cell receptor beta chains listed next were all sequenced from one sample in a study of cytomegalovirus exposure and HLA in healthy donors (dated by TCRdb to 2016 to 2017). The library was made by the immunoSEQ multiplex PCR assay. The multiplex PCR relied on a mix of 60 forward primers for TCR Vbeta segments and 13 reverse primers for TCR Jbeta segments. TCRdb mirrors the immuneACCESS table, restricted to in-frame sequences. Some clones are absent from its copies; in checked studies, under half trace to an unresolved V gene, and the reason for the others is unknown. The sample table on file contains 130,000 to 150,000 clones. Approximately 2.6% of the sample is in the top ten clones. The material sequenced was PBMCs. The receptor source for this set is a man in his forties or fifties in good health and CMV-seronegative.

The chain carries TRBV7-7 and TRBJ2-5; TRBD1 matches at 8 bases. Germline V lookup: CDR1 SSHAT, CDR2 FNYEAQ (reference sequence). Trimming at V came to 5 bases and at J to 4 bases, leaving 6 bases not matched to a gene. The CDR3 spans 14 residues. The CDR3 coding sequence is TGTGCCAGCAGCCCGACAGGGGTGCTAGAGACCCAGTACTTC. It yields the protein CASSPTGVLETQYF.

This chain uses TRBV4-2 with TRBJ2-5; the match to TRBD2 covers 7 bases. Germline values: CDR1 LGHNA, CDR2 YNFKEQ. The trim removed 6 bases at V and 2 bases at J, leaving 9 bases unmatched. CDR3 length: 15 residues. The CDR3 nucleotides are TGTGCCAGCAGACCCGGGACTAAAGATCAAGAGACCCAGTACTTC. Protein product: CASRPGTKDQETQYF.

The genes are TRBV11-2 and TRBJ2-7; no clear D gene. CDR1 is SGHAT, CDR2 FQNNGV, per germline. The CDR3 loop spans 12 amino acids. Trimming pared 5 bases from V and 1 base from J, leaving 6 bases between. The CDR3 nucleotides read TGTGCCAGCAGCCTTAGTTCCTACGAGCAGTACTTC. The encoded protein is CASSLSSYEQYF.

The chain employs TRBV1 and TRBJ2-7; the table gives TRBD1 as D, unverified against the DNA. TRBV1 is classified as a pseudogene. The length of the CDR3 is 14 residues. The CDR3 is CTSFLGTQLYEQYF. The CDR3 DNA reads as TGCACCAGCTTTCTCGGGACACAGCTCTACGAGCAGTACTTC.

V usage is TRBV6-1 and J usage is TRBJ2-5; D remains unclear. Germline V gene sequence: CDR1 MNHNS, CDR2 SASEGT. Trimming shortened V by 8 bases and J by 5 bases, and 12 bases separated the two germline ends. The CDR3 length is 12 residues. CDR3 protein: CASGETGETQYF. The CDR3 DNA is TGTGCCAGCGGAGAAACCGGGGAGACCCAGTACTTC.

Written as DNA, the CDR3 is TGCGCCAGCAGCCCCCACGGGGTTGGCACTGAAGCTTTCTTT. Translation: CASSPHGVGTEAFF. The gene calls are TRBV4-1 and TRBJ1-1; D unclear. The length of the CDR3 is 14 residues. CDR1 is MGHRA, CDR2 YSYEKL, per germline. With 4 bases removed from V and 4 bases from J, the gap between germline ends came to 13 bases.

The chain joins TRBV7-2 to TRBJ1-1; tentative D call: TRBD1 (5 bases). V dropped 1 base and J dropped 3 bases, with 12 bases sitting between them. The germline CDR1 and CDR2 sequences are SGHTA and FQGNSA. There are 15 residues in the CDR3. In DNA form, the CDR3 reads TGTGCCAGCAGCTTAGAGGGACGGGGGTACACTGAAGCTTTCTTT. Translation gives CASSLEGRGYTEAFF.

The chain is built from TRBV5-1 and TRBJ1-1, with TRBD1 matching over 7 bases. The V segment lost 4 bases and the J segment 3 bases; nucleotides outside the gene matches: 9. CDR3 length: 15 amino acids. Germline V lookup: CDR1 SGHRS, CDR2 YFSETQ. The CDR3 nucleotides are TGCGCCAGCAGCCCGAGGGACAGTACCTACACTGAAGCTTTCTTT. It codes for CASSPRDSTYTEAFF.

The chain uses TRBV5-4 and TRBJ2-4; 9 bases map to TRBD1. V lost 5 bases, J lost 7 bases, and 19 bases stayed unmatched. CDR3 length equals 18 residues. Germline-derived CDR1 and CDR2 are SGHNT and YYREEE (reference sequence). The CDR3 nucleotides read TGTGCCAGCAGGCAGATCGGACAGGGGCAACCAAACGACAACATTCAGTACTTC. It translates to CASRQIGQGQPNDNIQYF.

The CDR3 here is CASSQQTHRTAYEQYF. The CDR3 DNA sequence: TGCGCCAGCAGCCAACAAACTCATCGAACGGCCTACGAGCAGTACTTC. V usage is TRBV4-1 and J usage is TRBJ2-7; D unresolved. The CDR3 runs 16 residues. Trimming stripped 2 bases from V and 2 bases from J, with 16 bases between. In germline, CDR1 is MGHRA, CDR2 YSYEKL.

This CDR3 is CASSSHSGPNTQYF. In DNA form, the CDR3 reads TGTGCCAGCAGTTCCCACAGTGGTCCGAATACGCAGTATTTT. This sequence joins TRBV6-5 and TRBJ2-3; D ambiguous. This CDR3 spans 14 amino acids. V lost 4 bases and J lost 7, with 15 bases in between. Germline V lookup: CDR1 MNHEY, CDR2 SVGAGI.

V gene TRBV29-1 combines with J gene TRBJ2-1; the match to TRBD2 covers 12 bases. The V gene end was trimmed by 1 base and the J gene end by 7 bases; junction bases not matched to a gene: 11. The CDR3 extends over 17 amino acids. CDR1 is SQVTM and CDR2 is ANQGSEA in the germline V gene. The CDR3 is CSVEAGTLAGGHNEQFF. The CDR3 nucleotides read TGCAGCGTTGAAGCGGGCACACTAGCGGGGGGCCATAATGAGCAGTTCTTC.

The chain couples TRBV7-8 to TRBJ1-6; tentatively, D is TRBD1 (5 bases). CDR1 and CDR2 (germline): SGHVS, FQNEAQ. V dropped 5 bases and J dropped 7 bases, with 12 bases sitting between them. This CDR3 is built from 14 residues. The CDR3 region is CASSRLGGNSPLHF. In DNA, the CDR3 is TGTGCCAGCAGCCGGCTTGGGGGGAATTCACCCCTCCACTTT.

The chain uses TRBV18 and TRBJ2-3, with 8 bases fitting TRBD1. Unmatched junction bases numbered 8, after V lost 2 bases and J lost 4 bases. Germline V gene data show CDR1 as KGHSH and CDR2 as LQKENI. This CDR3 comprises 16 residues. Here the CDR3 reads CASSPGWTGYADTQYF. DNA for the CDR3: TGTGCCAGCTCACCAGGGTGGACAGGGTATGCAGATACGCAGTATTTT.

This rearrangement joins TRBV5-1 to TRBJ2-1; a weak D match, TRBD2 (5 bases). Germline V lookup: CDR1 SGHRS, CDR2 YFSETQ. V was clipped by 4 bases and J by 3 bases, with 11 bases between them. This CDR3 comprises 14 residues. The CDR3 DNA sequence: TGCGCCAGCAGCGCGCCACTAGGCTACAATGAGCAGTTCTTC. It specifies CASSAPLGYNEQFF.

The V gene is TRBV7-7, the J gene TRBJ1-5; possibly TRBD1 for D (6 bases). The germline V gene encodes CDR1 SSHAT and CDR2 FNYEAQ (reference sequence). The CDR3 has 13 residues. Trimming stripped 5 bases from V and 6 bases from J, with 11 bases between. In nucleotides, the CDR3 is TGTGCCAGCAGCCTGGGGGCAGGTCAGCCCCAGCATTTT. This encodes CASSLGAGQPQHF.

As for this clone: The junction departs from germline at one end; a sequencing error may be responsible. The chain has TRBV6-1 and TRBJ1-2; 12 bases are shared with TRBD1. This CDR3 spans 15 amino acids. Germline V lookup: CDR1 MNHNS, CDR2 SASEGT. CDR3: CVSSEQGTGGGGYTF. CDR3 DNA: TGTGTCAGCAGTGAGCAGGGGACAGGGGGCGGTGGCTACACCTTC.

The chain couples TRBV7-2 to TRBJ2-5; 10 bases align to TRBD2. The CDR3 spans 15 residues. Germline CDR1 and CDR2: SGHTA and FQGNSA. V was clipped by 6 bases and J by 4 bases; unmatched bases: 8. CDR3 loop: CASREGPSGGETQYF. The CDR3 DNA follows: TGTGCCAGCAGGGAAGGCCCTAGCGGGGGAGAGACCCAGTACTTC.

The gene calls are TRBV5-4 and TRBJ1-2; weak D call: TRBD1 (5 bases). The CDR3 contains 14 residues. V was shortened by 1 base and J by 5 bases, with 12 bases between the two germline ends. CDR1 is SGHNT, CDR2 YYREEE, per germline (reference sequence). CDR3 in DNA: TGTGCCAGCAGCTTGCCCGGGGACTTGTATGGCTACACCTTC. Translation gives CASSLPGDLYGYTF.

This chain uses TRBV28 with TRBJ1-1; D perhaps matches TRBD1 (6 bases). Per the germline V gene, CDR1 is MDHEN and CDR2 is SYDVKM. The CDR3 contains 14 residues. V gave up 5 bases and J gave up 6 bases, with 16 bases separating them. CDR3 coding DNA: TGTGCCAGCAGTCCGCCCAGGGGAATGGCTGAAGCTTTCTTT. Protein product: CASSPPRGMAEAFF.

The rearrangement joins TRBV5-1 to TRBJ1-1; 8 nucleotides match TRBD1. CDR3 length: 16 residues. The V segment lost 5 bases and the J segment 1 base; nucleotides outside the gene matches: 10. The V gene's germline CDR1 is SGHRS and CDR2 YFSETQ. In DNA, the CDR3 is TGCGCCAGCAGTCCCCGGACAGGGCATGGGAACACTGAAGCTTTCTTT. Its protein product is CASSPRTGHGNTEAFF.

The genes are TRBV2 and TRBJ2-5, with 15 bases aligning to TRBD2. J gave up 4 bases and V 5 bases, and 5 bases lay outside the gene matches. Germline V gene lookup returns CDR1 SNHLY and CDR2 FYNNEI. The CDR3 loop spans 16 amino acids. The CDR3 coding sequence is TGTGCCAGCAGTTGGACTAGCGGGGGGGCAGGAGAGACCCAGTACTTC. Translation gives CASSWTSGGAGETQYF.